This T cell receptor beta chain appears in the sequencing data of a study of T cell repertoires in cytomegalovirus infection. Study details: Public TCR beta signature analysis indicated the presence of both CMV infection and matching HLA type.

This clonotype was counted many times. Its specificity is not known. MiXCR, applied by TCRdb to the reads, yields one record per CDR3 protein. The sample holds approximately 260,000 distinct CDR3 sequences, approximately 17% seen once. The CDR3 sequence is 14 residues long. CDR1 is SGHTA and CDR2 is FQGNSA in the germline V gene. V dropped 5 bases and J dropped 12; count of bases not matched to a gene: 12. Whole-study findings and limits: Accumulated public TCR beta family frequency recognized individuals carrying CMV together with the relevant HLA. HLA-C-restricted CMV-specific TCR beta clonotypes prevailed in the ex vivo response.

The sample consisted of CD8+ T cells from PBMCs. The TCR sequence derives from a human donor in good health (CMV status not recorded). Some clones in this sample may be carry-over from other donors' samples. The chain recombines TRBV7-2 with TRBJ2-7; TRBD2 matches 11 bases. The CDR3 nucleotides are TGTGCCAGCAGCCCCGCTAGCGGGGGGAGACTTCCGTACTTC. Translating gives CASSPASGGRLPYF.